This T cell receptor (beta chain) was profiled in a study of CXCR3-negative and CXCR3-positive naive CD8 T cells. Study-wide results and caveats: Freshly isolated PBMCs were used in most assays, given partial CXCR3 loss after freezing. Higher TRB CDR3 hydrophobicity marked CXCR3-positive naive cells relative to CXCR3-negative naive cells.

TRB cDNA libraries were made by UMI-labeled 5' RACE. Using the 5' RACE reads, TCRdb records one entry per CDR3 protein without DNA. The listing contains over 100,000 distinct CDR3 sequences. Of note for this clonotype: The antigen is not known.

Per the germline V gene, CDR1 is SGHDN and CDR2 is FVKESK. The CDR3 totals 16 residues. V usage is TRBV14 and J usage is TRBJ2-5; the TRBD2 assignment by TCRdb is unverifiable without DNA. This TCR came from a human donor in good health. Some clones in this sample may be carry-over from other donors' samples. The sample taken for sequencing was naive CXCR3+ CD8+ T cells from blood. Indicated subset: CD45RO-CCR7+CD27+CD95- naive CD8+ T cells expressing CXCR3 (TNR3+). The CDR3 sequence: CASSQGLAGMWETQYF.